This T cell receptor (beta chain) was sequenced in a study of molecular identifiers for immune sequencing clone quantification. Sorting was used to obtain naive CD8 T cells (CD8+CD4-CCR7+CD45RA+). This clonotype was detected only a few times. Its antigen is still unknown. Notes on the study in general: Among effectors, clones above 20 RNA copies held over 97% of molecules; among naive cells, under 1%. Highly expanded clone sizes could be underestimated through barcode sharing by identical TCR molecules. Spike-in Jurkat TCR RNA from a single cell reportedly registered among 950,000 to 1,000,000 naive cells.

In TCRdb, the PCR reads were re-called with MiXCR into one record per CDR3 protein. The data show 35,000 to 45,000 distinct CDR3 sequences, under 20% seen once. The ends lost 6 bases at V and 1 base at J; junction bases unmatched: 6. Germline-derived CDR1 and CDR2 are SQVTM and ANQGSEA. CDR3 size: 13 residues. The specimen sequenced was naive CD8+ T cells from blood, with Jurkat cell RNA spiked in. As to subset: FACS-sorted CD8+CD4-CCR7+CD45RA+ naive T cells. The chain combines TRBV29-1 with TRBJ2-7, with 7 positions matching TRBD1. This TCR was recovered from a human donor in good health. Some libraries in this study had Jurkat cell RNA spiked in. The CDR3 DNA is TGCAGCGTCAAAGGGGGCAGTTCCTACGAGCAGTACTTC. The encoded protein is CSVKGGSSYEQYF.